This T cell receptor beta chain was observed in a study of blood T cell repertoires in COVID-19 (dated by TCRdb to the early 2020s). Some background on the complete study: The collaborator samples originated in the United States, Italy and Spain and spanned the acute and convalescent phases of COVID-19. The prospective study material was composed of cDNA or gDNA derived from T cells, B-cell-depleted T cells, or PBMCs. The dataset comprised deeply sampled blood TCRbeta repertoires from subjects exposed to, actively infected with, or recovered from COVID-19. The repertoires were released in a freely available public database intended as a resource for research on the immune response to SARS-CoV-2. Samples were obtained from the ongoing ImmuneRACE study (first 160 participants) and from over 1,000 subjects provided by 6 global collaborators. The sample metadata nearly always contained a de-identified subject ID, COVID-19 status, age in years and sex. Where available, HLA class I and class II types were obtained from metadata supplied by the sample provider rather than from assay-based typing.

Each collaborating institution followed its own protocols to collect whole blood in K2EDTA tubes. For TCRbeta analysis, collaborators shipped samples as frozen whole blood, isolated PBMCs, or DNA extracted from either of those sample types. TCRbeta CDR3 regions were amplified from genomic DNA using the immunoSEQ Assay, a bias-controlled multiplex PCR. The study's own analysis went as follows. The number of nucleated cells in each sample was estimated by amplification of reference gene primers within the assay. To quantify the absolute abundance of each unique TCRbeta CDR3 rearrangement, sequence reads were collapsed and filtered. For each sample, productive Simpson clonality was calculated as the square root of Simpson's diversity index over productive rearrangements. In its TCRdb copy, this immuneACCESS table keeps in-frame sequences only and misses some clones. Where compared with another copy, unresolved V genes explain less than half of these, and the others have no known cause. V, J and clone size are those of that table, while D and trimming were read from the DNA. This sample is represented by 200,000 to 250,000 clones; about four fifths of them were singletons. The ten largest clones capture around 12% of the sample.

About this clone itself: It has no known antigen specificity. No base-level quality is on record; no much larger clone is a single base apart.

General conclusions and limits of the study: How much clinical and demographic metadata was included differed by source and by participant, and the metadata was provided uncurated.

The CDR3 numbers 14 residues from cysteine through phenylalanine. Only the CDR3 portion is preserved as DNA: 42 bases, with reading frame beginning at the first base. Taken from the germline V gene, the CDR1 and CDR2 loops are SGHRS and YFSETQ. Here V drops 4 bases and J drops 7 bases, and the junction holds 11 bases not matched to any gene. The sequence is built from TRBV5-1 and TRBJ2-7, with TRBD1 matching 7 junction bases. The sequencing sample was made of peripheral blood. This clonotype was obtained from a woman in her 40s with acute or convalescent COVID-19. For the CDR3, the sequence is CASSSRQGVEEQYF. DNA sequence: TGCGCCAGCAGCAGTCGACAGGGTGTGGAAGAGCAGTACTTC.